What follows are 10 T cell receptor beta chains derived from one specimen sequenced in a study of post-analysis software for immune sequencing data. Study conclusions and caveats: Patients showed TRBV5-6, TRBV5-1 and TRBV20-1 among 4 or 5 TRBV segments more frequent than in controls.

The antigens for these receptors are not known. Unique molecular identifiers were built into the TCR beta cDNA libraries. TCRdb re-derived calls from the PCR reads in MiXCR, one entry per CDR3 protein. The sample shows around 500,000 distinct CDR3 sequences, around a third of them seen only once. Sequencing was performed on blood. All receptors derive from a girl under 18 with multiple sclerosis.

This chain uses TRBV6-5 with TRBJ1-1; TRBD1 aligns across 7 bases. Germline V gene data show CDR1 as MNHEY and CDR2 as SVGAGI. The V and J ends lost 4 bases and 5 bases, in that order; junction bases with no gene match: 4. This CDR3 has 13 residues. The DNA for the CDR3 is TGTGCCAGCAGTTGGGCAGGGGGGACTGAAGCTTTCTTT. Translated, it gives CASSWAGGTEAFF.

The V and J genes are TRBV12-5 and TRBJ1-2; D gene ambiguous. The CDR3 is 18 residues long. Trimming stripped 0 bases from V and 8 bases from J, with 25 bases between. Germline V lookup: CDR1 LGHNT, CDR2 FRNRAP. CDR3: CASGLVQFTGVDSRGYTF. The CDR3 region has the DNA TGTGCTAGTGGTTTGGTACAGTTTACCGGAGTGGATTCGCGGGGCTACACCTTC.

This clonotype was seen only once. The V call is TRBV5-1, the J call TRBJ2-1; 8 positions agree with TRBD2. Germline trimming cut 0 bases from V and 2 bases from J; bases unmatched to any gene: 7. Per germline, CDR1 SGHRS and CDR2 YFSETQ. CDR3 size: 17 residues. The CDR3 nucleotides are TGCGCCAGCAGCTTGGCCCTAAGCGGGGGTACCTACAATGAGCAGTTCTTC. Protein: CASSLALSGGTYNEQFF.

This rearrangement joins TRBV20-1 to TRBJ2-7, with 8 bases identical to TRBD2. The CDR3 has 17 residues. Germline-derived CDR1 and CDR2 are DFQATT and SNEGSKA (reference sequence). V trimming: 5 bases; J trimming: 0 bases; junction bases outside the gene matches: 15. The CDR3 reads CSAREGRGGTISYEQYF. CDR3 bases: TGCAGTGCTCGGGAAGGACGCGGGGGGACAATCTCCTACGAGCAGTACTTC.

The CDR3 here is CAISDPKAGAYNEQFF. The CDR3 coding sequence is TGTGCCATCAGTGACCCTAAAGCGGGGGCCTACAATGAGCAGTTCTTC. The chain carries TRBV10-3 and TRBJ2-1, with 8 positions matching TRBD2. V was pared by 3 bases and J by 2 bases, with 6 bases of the junction left unmatched. The germline V gene has CDR1 ENHRY and CDR2 SYGVKD. This CDR3 has 16 residues.

This clonotype was counted a few times. The chain is built from TRBV4-2 and TRBJ2-1; D uncertain. Germline values: CDR1 LGHNA, CDR2 YNFKEQ. The CDR3 is 14 amino acids. Trimming left V 0 bases short and J 4 bases short, with 7 bases between. As DNA, the CDR3 is TGTGCCAGCAGCCAAGACTGGGATTACAATGAGCAGTTCTTC. Translated: CASSQDWDYNEQFF.

This clonotype has at least ten counts. This chain uses TRBV15 with TRBJ2-5, with a weak D call TRBD2 (6 bases). Trimming cost V 1 base and J 5 bases, with 11 bases left between them. Germline lookup yields CDR1 LNHNV and CDR2 YYDKDF (reference sequence). The CDR3 extends over 14 amino acids. For the CDR3, the DNA is TGTGCCACCAGCAGAGCGGGGGTGACCGAGACCCAGTACTTC. Translating it yields CATSRAGVTETQYF.

V gene TRBV2 combines with J gene TRBJ2-7; D may match TRBD1 or TRBD2 (5 bases each). The better agreement between TRBJ2-1 and the DNA end casts doubt on the J call. The germline V gene has CDR1 SNHLY and CDR2 FYNNEI. This CDR3 spans 16 amino acids. The CDR3 DNA is TGTGCCAGCAGCACGAAAGGGGCAGGGAGCTCCTACGAGCAGTTCTTC. It specifies CASSTKGAGSSYEQFF.

V usage is TRBV10-2 and J usage is TRBJ1-5; D is possibly TRBD1 (5 bases). Germline V gene lookup returns CDR1 WSHSY and CDR2 SAAADI. The V gene lost 8 bases and the J gene lost 6 bases, with 17 bases spanning the gap. This CDR3 comprises 14 residues. The CDR3: CASGGPEGTQPQHF. The CDR3 region has the DNA TGCGCCAGCGGTGGGCCGGAGGGGACTCAGCCCCAGCATTTT.

The chain recombines TRBV4-1 with TRBJ1-3, with no clear D. Trimming took off 5 bases at V and 4 bases at J, with 18 bases between the two ends. This CDR3 has 16 amino acids. Germline CDR1 is MGHRA and CDR2 is YSYEKL. The CDR3 coding sequence is TGCGCCAGCAGCGAGCCGGGTAATCTTTCGGGAAACACCATATATTTT. This translates into CASSEPGNLSGNTIYF.